These 25 T cell receptor beta chains came from one sample sequenced in a study of monozygotic twins with inflammatory bowel disease. TCRdb re-called the 5' RACE reads; every CDR3 protein appears as one record, without DNA. Reported are fewer than 350,000 distinct CDR3 sequences; the ten largest clones contain approximately 2%. The sample taken for sequencing was blood. Receptor source: a human donor with ulcerative colitis or Crohn's disease, or a healthy co-twin of an affected twin (not recorded which).

This chain joins TRBV20-1 and TRBJ2-7; TCRdb selects TRBD2, and the lack of DNA leaves this call unchecked. CDR1 is DFQATT and CDR2 is SNEGSKA in the germline V gene (reference sequence). CDR3 length equals 15 residues. The CDR3 spells CSAHPPSGITYEQYF.

This chain uses TRBV27 with TRBJ1-2. The CDR3 spans 14 residues. CDR1 is MNHEY, CDR2 SMNVEV, per germline (reference sequence). The CDR3 spells CASQGIDSLYGYTF.

V gene TRBV20-1 combines with J gene TRBJ2-1; the TRBD1 assignment by TCRdb is unverifiable without DNA. Germline V gene sequence: CDR1 DFQATT, CDR2 SNEGSKA (reference sequence). CDR3 length: 16 residues. CDR3 residues: CSARGTDRQQGNEQFF.

The chain has TRBV27 and TRBJ2-2; the TRBD1 assignment by TCRdb is unverifiable without DNA. CDR1 is MNHEY and CDR2 is SMNVEV in the germline V gene (reference sequence). The CDR3 contains 16 residues. The CDR3 reads CASSPWSPLNTGELFF.

The CDR3 region is CSARGGPSTDTQYF. The chain couples TRBV20-1 to TRBJ2-3; TCRdb's D call, TRBD1, is unchecked because there is no DNA. CDR1 DFQATT and CDR2 SNEGSKA come from the germline V gene (reference sequence). The CDR3 runs 14 residues.

This chain uses TRBV7-8 with TRBJ1-6; TCRdb picks TRBD1, but there is no DNA to check that call. The CDR3 covers 14 residues. The germline V gene encodes CDR1 SGHVS and CDR2 FQNEAQ. The CDR3 loop is CASSLGLGDSPLHF.

The chain is built from TRBV29-1 and TRBJ1-5; the D call from TCRdb, TRBD1, cannot be confirmed without DNA. Per germline, CDR1 SQVTM and CDR2 ANQGSEA. CDR3 length: 15 residues. CDR3 sequence: CSVGSGTGTNQPQHF.

The chain uses TRBV4-3 and TRBJ1-1; there is no DNA to check the TCRdb D call of TRBD1. Germline V CDR1 and CDR2: LGHNA, YSLEER. This CDR3 contains 14 residues. The CDR3 loop reads CASSQEARGAEAFF.

The V call is TRBV12-3 or TRBV12-4, the J call TRBJ1-2. The CDR3 spans 12 residues. CDR3: CASSLDVASYTF.

The chain recombines TRBV3-1 with TRBJ2-7; TCRdb lists TRBD1, though no DNA is available to test this call. The CDR3 has 15 residues. Germline-derived CDR1 and CDR2 are LGHDT and YNNKEL (reference sequence). CDR3 residues: CASSQVPQFRYEQYF.

This rearrangement joins TRBV6-2 or TRBV6-3 to TRBJ1-1; TCRdb picks TRBD1, but there is no DNA to check that call. The CDR3 is 13 amino acids. From germline, CDR1 is MNHEY and CDR2 SVGEGT. The CDR3 loop reads CASSWTGNTEAFF.

V is TRBV5-1 and J is TRBJ1-5. Germline V gene lookup returns CDR1 SGHRS and CDR2 YFSETQ. The CDR3 consists of 14 residues. Here the CDR3 reads CASSLGNGEQPQHF. Supplemented by reference TRBV5-1 and TRBJ1-5, the full variable domain reads KAGVTQTPRYLIKTRGQQVTLSCSPISGHRSVSWYQQTPGQGLQFLFEYFSETQRNKGNFPGRFSGRQFSNSRSEMNVSTLELGDSALYLCASSLGNGEQPQHFGDGTRLSIL.

This chain joins TRBV20-1 and TRBJ2-3; the TCRdb call, TRBD2, lacks DNA for checking. CDR1 is DFQATT and CDR2 is SNEGSKA in the germline V gene (reference sequence). The CDR3 length is 15 residues. The CDR3 protein is CSATPLTGGQDTQYF.

The genes are TRBV14 and TRBJ1-2. In germline, CDR1 is SGHDN, CDR2 FVKESK. The CDR3 runs 14 residues. CDR3: CASSQIRGGIGYTF.

The chain employs TRBV4-1 and TRBJ1-1; the TCRdb call, TRBD1, lacks DNA for checking. Germline V gene sequence: CDR1 MGHRA, CDR2 YSYEKL. The CDR3 length is 19 residues. CDR3 amino acids: CASSQDSSSIRGPNTEAFF.

V usage is TRBV10-3 and J usage is TRBJ1-2; as DNA is missing, the TRBD1 call by TCRdb cannot be tested. The CDR3 loop spans 18 amino acids. Germline V gene data show CDR1 as ENHRY and CDR2 as SYGVKD. This CDR3 reads CAISESRDRGQTNYGYTF.

V and J are TRBV11-2 and TRBJ2-2; the D call of TRBD1 rests on TCRdb alone, since no DNA is present to check it. Germline V lookup: CDR1 SGHAT, CDR2 FQNNGV. The CDR3 is 14 amino acids. The CDR3 sequence is CASYSPPGTGELFF. Drawing the rest from reference TRBV11-2 and TRBJ2-2, the complete variable domain is EAGVAQSPRYKIIEKRQSVAFWCNPISGHATLYWYQQILGQGPKLLIQFQNNGVVDDSQLPKDRFSAERLKGVDSTLKIQPAKLEDSAVYLCASYSPPGTGELFFGEGSRLTVL.

The chain is built from TRBV12-3 or TRBV12-4 and TRBJ1-5; TCRdb designates TRBD1, a call that cannot be tested without DNA. The CDR3 runs 15 residues. CDR3 region: CASRIGTDSNQPQHF.

The chain joins TRBV18 to TRBJ1-4. Germline V gene sequence: CDR1 KGHSH, CDR2 LQKENI. The CDR3 spans 11 residues. This CDR3 is CASSSFGKLFF.

The chain has TRBV5-1 and TRBJ1-1; the D call of TRBD1 rests on TCRdb alone, since no DNA is present to check it. In germline, CDR1 is SGHRS, CDR2 YFSETQ. This CDR3 region has 14 residues. This CDR3 reads CASSFGQGDTEAFF. The complete variable domain, with remaining parts taken from reference TRBV5-1 and TRBJ1-1, reads KAGVTQTPRYLIKTRGQQVTLSCSPISGHRSVSWYQQTPGQGLQFLFEYFSETQRNKGNFPGRFSGRQFSNSRSEMNVSTLELGDSALYLCASSFGQGDTEAFFGQGTRLTVV.

The chain recombines TRBV7-8 with TRBJ2-5; absent DNA, TCRdb's TRBD2 call cannot be checked. This CDR3 comprises 14 residues. Germline V gives CDR1 SGHVS, CDR2 FQNEAQ. The CDR3 region is CASSFLSAVETQYF.

The gene calls are TRBV7-7 and TRBJ2-7; without DNA, the TCRdb call of TRBD2 cannot be checked. Per germline, CDR1 SSHAT and CDR2 FNYEAQ (reference sequence). The length of the CDR3 is 16 residues. The CDR3: CASSYTGGPRDYEQYF.

The genes are TRBV27 and TRBJ2-3. The CDR3 is made up of 14 amino acids. The germline V gene has CDR1 MNHEY and CDR2 SMNVEV (reference sequence). The CDR3 here is CASSPHGLADTQYF.

This chain joins TRBV5-5 and TRBJ2-7; TCRdb lists TRBD1, though no DNA is available to test this call. The CDR3 sequence is 15 residues long. Germline CDR1 reads SGHKS; CDR2 reads YYEKEE (reference sequence). CDR3 loop: CASSPGQGLSYEQYF.

CDR3 protein: CASSGSGGDTQYF. The genes are TRBV10-2 and TRBJ2-3; TCRdb indicates TRBD1, and absent DNA this call remains unverified. This CDR3 has 13 residues. Germline loops: CDR1 WSHSY, CDR2 SAAADI.